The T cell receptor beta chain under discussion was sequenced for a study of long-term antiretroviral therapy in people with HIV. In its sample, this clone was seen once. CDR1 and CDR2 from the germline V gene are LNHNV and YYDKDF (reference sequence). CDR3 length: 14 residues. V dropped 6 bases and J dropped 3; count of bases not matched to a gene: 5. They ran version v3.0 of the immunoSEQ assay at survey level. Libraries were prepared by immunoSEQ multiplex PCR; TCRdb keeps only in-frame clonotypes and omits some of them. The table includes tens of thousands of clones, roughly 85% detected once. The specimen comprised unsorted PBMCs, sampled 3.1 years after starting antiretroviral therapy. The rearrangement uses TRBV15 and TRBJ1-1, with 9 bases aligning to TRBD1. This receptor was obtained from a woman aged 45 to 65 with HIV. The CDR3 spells CATSPTGGDTEAFF. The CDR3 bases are TGTGCCACCAGTCCGACAGGGGGGGACACTGAAGCTTTCTTT.